One TCR beta chain is described in this entry. This sample was included in a study of blood T cell repertoires in COVID-19. The overall study: COVID-19 samples from acute and convalescent phases originated in the United States, Italy and Spain. PBMCs, B-cell-depleted T cells, or T cells were the source of the cDNA or gDNA that made up the material.

The CDR3 spans 14 residues. CDR1 and CDR2 (germline): MNHEY, SMNVEV (reference sequence). V was pared by 3 bases and J by 6 bases, with 12 bases between. Assay used: immunoSEQ multiplex PCR; TCRdb lists only in-frame clones, some missing. The sample holds some 320,000 clones; more than 75% are singletons and the top ten take around 2.6%. Living in under 30 US areas, the participants were between roughly 18 and 89 years of age. Cohort 3 donors counted as recovered after two negative PCRs, clearance, or resolved symptoms. The chain has TRBV27 and TRBJ2-1; D may be TRBD2 (6 bases). The sample was PBMCs or T cells enriched from blood (not recorded which). This TCR derives from a man in his 60s who had recovered from COVID-19. CDR3 residues: CASSFSGGSNEQFF. The CDR3, as DNA: TGTGCCAGCAGTTTTAGTGGGGGGTCCAATGAGCAGTTCTTC.